The entry below gives a single TCR beta chain sequence along with its context. Its antigen remains unknown. These data are taken from a study of T cell responses to AZD1222 COVID-19 vaccine. Study conclusions and caveats: Clonal diversity was possibly underestimated, and white British individuals and females predominated among donors. No repertoire was sampled before or during the peak T cell response, only after it.

Profiling relied on immunoSEQ multiplex PCR, and the TCRdb table lists in-frame clones only, not all of them. The sample lists roughly 100,000 clones, about 89% occurring once. Germline values: CDR1 SGHRS, CDR2 YFSETQ. The CDR3 has 14 residues. Trimming pared 1 base from V and 9 bases from J, leaving 16 bases between. Material: peripheral blood, obtained on day 0 of AZD1222 vaccination. The source of this sequence is an adult in good health. J is TRBJ2-5 and V is TRBV5-1, with D perhaps assigned TRBD1 or TRBD2 (6 bases each). The CDR3 bases are TGCGCCAGCAGCTTGTTGACAGGCGGGGATCCCCAGTACTTC. Its protein product is CASSLLTGGDPQYF.